A single sample is the source of the 29 T cell receptor beta chains below, sequenced in a study of CD8 T cells in Susac syndrome. RNA in amounts of roughly 0.5 to 1 ug was reverse transcribed with random hexamers. TCRdb reanalysed the immunoSEQ multiplex PCR reads using MiXCR and keeps one entry per CDR3 protein. The sample lists roughly 400,000 distinct CDR3 sequences, around 83% occurring once. The sequenced sample was CD8+ T cells from PBMCs. These TCRs come from a human donor with multiple sclerosis.

The J gene is TRBJ1-6, the V gene TRBV27; 8 bases agree with TRBD1. This CDR3 contains 14 residues. Germline lookup yields CDR1 MNHEY and CDR2 SMNVEV (reference sequence). The ends lost 5 bases at V and 10 bases at J; junction bases unmatched: 7. The CDR3 DNA is TGTGCCAGCAGTCCGACAGGGGCACCATCACCCCTCCACTTT. Translation: CASSPTGAPSPLHF.

The chain links TRBV5-6 to TRBJ2-3, with D possibly matching TRBD1 (6 bases). Germline V gene lookup returns CDR1 SGHDT and CDR2 YYEEEE. This CDR3 comprises 16 residues. Trimming left V 0 bases short and J 1 base short, with 12 bases between. CDR3 region: CASSLVGGFGTDTQYF. The CDR3 bases are TGTGCCAGCAGCTTGGTTGGGGGCTTTGGCACAGATACGCAGTATTTT.

The CDR3 nucleotides are TGTGCCAGCAGCCGAGCGGGGGGGGTCTCGGAGACCCAGTACTTC. It specifies CASSRAGGVSETQYF. The chain combines TRBV3-1 with TRBJ2-5, with 10 bases aligning to TRBD2. The germline V gene has CDR1 LGHDT and CDR2 YNNKEL (reference sequence). This CDR3 has 15 amino acids. V shed 4 bases and J 5 bases; nucleotides not matched to a gene: 7.

The chain uses TRBV7-2 and TRBJ2-1, with D tentatively TRBD1 (6 bases). This CDR3 spans 16 amino acids. V lost 4 bases, J lost 4 bases, and 17 bases lay in between. Germline-derived CDR1 and CDR2 are SGHTA and FQGNSA. CDR3 residues: CASSSYGQTQYNEQFF. CDR3 DNA sequence: TGTGCCAGCAGCTCTTACGGACAGACACAATACAATGAGCAGTTCTTC.

The gene calls are TRBV27 and TRBJ2-3; no reliable D call. The germline CDR1 and CDR2 sequences are MNHEY and SMNVEV (reference sequence). V was cut by 3 bases and J by 4 bases, with 17 bases left in between. This CDR3 comprises 16 residues. CDR3 loop: CASSFRLGVIPDTQYF. In nucleotides, the CDR3 is TGTGCCAGCAGTTTCCGTCTGGGCGTTATCCCAGATACGCAGTATTTT.

V usage is TRBV2 and J usage is TRBJ2-1; D gene uncertain. Trimming took 6 bases from V and 0 from J, leaving 9 bases between them. The V gene's germline CDR1 is SNHLY and CDR2 FYNNEI. This CDR3 is built from 14 residues. CDR3 residues: CASRVPPSYNEQFF. The CDR3 DNA reads TGTGCCAGCAGGGTGCCACCCTCCTACAATGAGCAGTTCTTC.

The chain uses TRBV15 and TRBJ2-2; 14 bases match TRBD2. The V gene's germline CDR1 is LNHNV and CDR2 YYDKDF (reference sequence). The CDR3 has 16 amino acids. J lost 7 bases, V lost 5 bases, and 6 bases had no gene match. The CDR3 nucleotides read TGTGCCACCAGCGATCGGACTAGCGGGAGGTACGGGGAGCTGTTTTTT. The encoded protein is CATSDRTSGRYGELFF.

The chain links TRBV7-9 to TRBJ1-6; perhaps TRBD1 as D (6 bases). V dropped 4 bases and J dropped 7 bases, with 14 bases sitting between them. CDR3 size: 15 residues. CDR1 and CDR2 (germline): SEHNR, FQNEAQ (reference sequence). The CDR3, as DNA: TGTGCCAGCAGCTCCACAGGGTCGGAAAATTCACCCCTCCACTTT. Translated: CASSSTGSENSPLHF. The whole variable domain, filled in from reference TRBV7-9 and TRBJ1-6, reads DTGVSQNPRHKITKRGQNVTFRCDPISEHNRLYWYRQTLGQGPEFLTYFQNEAQLEKSRLLSDRFSAERPKGSFSTLEIQRTEQGDSAMYLCASSSTGSENSPLHFGNGTRLTVT.

The chain uses TRBV30 and TRBJ2-7; 7 bases align to TRBD1. The CDR3 runs to 14 residues. Germline V gene lookup returns CDR1 GTSNPN and CDR2 SVGIG (reference sequence). Trimming removed 2 bases from V and 6 bases from J; junction bases left unmatched: 10. CDR3 in amino acids: CAWSLGQVPGEQYF. As DNA, the CDR3 is TGTGCCTGGAGTTTAGGACAGGTACCGGGCGAGCAGTACTTC.

The genes are TRBV13 and TRBJ1-1; D unresolved. V was shortened by 4 bases and J by 1 base, with 19 bases between the two germline ends. CDR3 size: 17 residues. Germline values: CDR1 PRHDT, CDR2 FYEKMQ (reference sequence). The CDR3: CASSSEVLGLENTEAFF. CDR3 DNA: TGTGCCAGCAGCTCGGAAGTATTAGGACTCGAGAACACTGAAGCTTTCTTT.

As regards this clonotype: The junction shows a germline mismatch at one end, possibly a read error. The chain is built from TRBV6-6 and TRBJ1-4, with D uncertain. This CDR3 spans 15 amino acids. Germline V CDR1 and CDR2: MNHNY, SVGAGI (reference sequence). For the CDR3, the DNA is TGTGCCAGCAGTTTTCTTGGGAGTGCTAATGAAATACTGTTTTTT. Translating it yields CASSFLGSANEILFF.

The V gene is TRBV27, the J gene TRBJ1-1; D unresolved. Per the germline V gene, CDR1 is MNHEY and CDR2 is SMNVEV (reference sequence). Deletions cut 6 bases from V and 3 bases from J, with 20 bases between. The CDR3 covers 16 residues. Written as DNA, the CDR3 is TGTGCCAGCAGGGAATGGACTGCCCCTGGGGACACTGAAGCTTTCTTT. This codes for CASREWTAPGDTEAFF.

The chain recombines TRBV27 with TRBJ1-4; D call uncertain. Trimming removed 1 base from V and 8 bases from J, with 14 bases in between. The CDR3 spans 15 residues. CDR1 is MNHEY and CDR2 is SMNVEV in the germline V gene (reference sequence). CDR3 sequence (DNA): TGTGCCAGCAGTTTATACCACCGCCCTTCGGAAAAACTGTTTTTT. Translation gives CASSLYHRPSEKLFF. Full variable domain (rest looked up from reference TRBV27 and TRBJ1-4): EAQVTQNPRYLITVTGKKLTVTCSQNMNHEYMSWYRQDPGLGLRQIYYSMNVEVTDKGDVPEGYKVSRKEKRNFPLILESPSPNQTSLYFCASSLYHRPSEKLFFGSGTQLSVL.

The chain carries TRBV12-3 or TRBV12-4 and TRBJ2-5; D possibly matches TRBD1 or TRBD2 (5 bases each). The CDR3 contains 14 residues. The ends were cut back, 5 bases at V and 3 bases at J, with 13 bases in the middle. Written as DNA, the CDR3 is TGTGCCAGCAGTGGGACGGAGACTAAAGAGACCCAGTACTTC. Translation gives CASSGTETKETQYF.

This chain links TRBV5-1 with TRBJ1-2, with D perhaps TRBD1 (5 bases). The CDR3 is made up of 16 amino acids. V was pared by 2 bases and J by 4 bases, with 18 bases between. Germline CDR1 and CDR2: SGHRS and YFSETQ. CDR3 residues: CASSFGDGPETYGYTF. As DNA, the CDR3 is TGCGCCAGCAGCTTTGGGGACGGACCAGAGACCTATGGCTACACCTTC.

This clonotype was seen a few times. V usage is TRBV7-9 and J usage is TRBJ2-7; D call uncertain. With 2 bases removed from V and 5 bases from J, the gap between germline ends came to 7 bases. CDR3 length equals 12 residues. CDR1 SEHNR and CDR2 FQNEAQ come from the germline V gene (reference sequence). The CDR3 region is CASSLSKNEQYF. CDR3 DNA: TGTGCCAGCAGCTTATCAAAGAACGAGCAGTACTTC.

The chain is built from TRBV15 and TRBJ2-7, with 9 bases matching TRBD2. The CDR3 sequence is 15 residues long. With V trimmed by 0 bases and J by 4 bases, 4 bases remained unmatched. The germline V gene encodes CDR1 LNHNV and CDR2 YYDKDF (reference sequence). The CDR3 region is CATSRDLAGYYEQYF. Here the CDR3 DNA reads TGTGCCACCAGCAGAGACCTAGCGGGGTATTACGAGCAGTACTTC.

The rearrangement joins TRBV2 to TRBJ2-7; 10 positions agree with TRBD1. The V segment lost 4 bases and the J segment 5 bases; nucleotides outside the gene matches: 5. This CDR3 has 14 residues. Germline CDR1 SNHLY, CDR2 FYNNEI. CDR3 nucleotides: TGTGCCAGCAGTGGGGACAGGGGAGGCCACGAGCAGTACTTC. The encoded protein is CASSGDRGGHEQYF.

This chain connects TRBV7-8 to TRBJ1-2; D perhaps matches TRBD1 (5 bases). The V gene's germline CDR1 is SGHVS and CDR2 FQNEAQ. The CDR3 covers 14 residues. Trimming took 0 bases from V and 7 from J, leaving 12 bases between them. DNA for the CDR3: TGTGCCAGCAGCTTAGCTGGGGGGATCTTTGGCTACACCTTC. This gives the protein CASSLAGGIFGYTF.

This clonotype appeared a few times. The gene calls are TRBV5-4 and TRBJ2-7; TRBD2 might be the D (6 bases). The CDR3 consists of 11 residues. Per germline, CDR1 SGHNT and CDR2 YYREEE (reference sequence). V gave up 5 bases and J gave up 6 bases, with 9 bases separating them. CDR3 loop: CASSIGGEQYF. The CDR3 DNA is TGTGCCAGCAGTATCGGGGGCGAGCAGTACTTC.

J is TRBJ1-5 and V is TRBV28; D might be TRBD1 (6 bases). Per the germline V gene, CDR1 is MDHEN and CDR2 is SYDVKM. The ends were cut back, 3 bases at V and 0 bases at J, with 21 bases in the middle. The CDR3 has 19 amino acids. The CDR3 loop is CASSFPIRWGHDSNQPQHF. As DNA, the CDR3 is TGTGCCAGCAGTTTTCCCATCCGCTGGGGACACGATAGCAATCAGCCCCAGCATTTT.

The chain combines TRBV5-1 with TRBJ2-3; no clear D gene. Trimming took off 1 base at V and 3 bases at J, with 9 bases between the two ends. This CDR3 has 14 residues. Germline V lookup: CDR1 SGHRS, CDR2 YFSETQ. CDR3 in DNA: TGCGCCAGCAGCTTGATCGCTAGTACAGATACGCAGTATTTT. Amino acids: CASSLIASTDTQYF.

The chain has TRBV12-3 or TRBV12-4 and TRBJ2-7; D is unclear. V lost 0 bases, J lost 0 bases, and 9 bases lay in between. The CDR3 is made up of 15 amino acids. The CDR3 DNA is TGTGCCAGCAGTTTAGCGAGGCTGAGCTCCTACGAGCAGTACTTC. Residues: CASSLARLSSYEQYF.

This chain links TRBV10-3 with TRBJ1-5; D is undetermined. Germline CDR1 is ENHRY and CDR2 is SYGVKD. The V end was cut by 0 bases, the J end by 4 bases, with 7 bases between. The CDR3 is 14 residues long. This CDR3 is CAISESGGNQPQHF. CDR3 bases: TGTGCCATCAGTGAGTCGGGTGGGAATCAGCCCCAGCATTTT.

The chain couples TRBV19 to TRBJ2-1; D not resolved. V lost 5 bases and J lost 8, with 16 bases in between. The CDR3 covers 14 residues. Germline CDR1 is LNHDA and CDR2 is SQIVND (reference sequence). The CDR3 sequence: CASSVWAYLDEQFF. The CDR3 DNA sequence: TGTGCCAGTAGTGTGTGGGCCTATCTGGATGAGCAGTTCTTC.

This clonotype showed up just once. The CDR3 protein is CASSVASSNTEAFF. The DNA of the CDR3 is TGCGCCAGCAGTGTTGCCAGCTCGAACACTGAAGCTTTCTTT. The rearrangement uses TRBV10-2 and TRBJ1-1; D call uncertain. The length of the CDR3 is 14 residues. Germline-derived CDR1 and CDR2 are WSHSY and SAAADI. The ends were cut back, 4 bases at V and 1 base at J, with 10 bases in the middle.

As for this clonotype: Without the conserved terminal phenylalanine or tryptophan, this CDR3 likely stems from a read error. Because the CDR3's place on the DNA is in doubt, the DNA is left out and the CDR3 is given as listed by TCRdb. The chain is built from TRBV4-1 and TRBJ2-1; the D call of TRBD1 is as the table states it, not checked on the DNA. The CDR3 length is 17 residues, termini included. CDR1 and CDR2 from the germline V gene are MGHRA and YSYEKL. CDR3: CASSLREAGDYYNEQFL.

The chain combines TRBV5-1 with TRBJ2-7; TRBD1 matches 10 bases. Looked up from germline, CDR1 is SGHRS and CDR2 is YFSETQ. Trimming cost V 6 bases and J 2 bases; bases outside gene matches: 8. This CDR3 region has 15 residues. In DNA form, the CDR3 reads TGCGCCAGCACCTGGGGGACAGGGGAAGCCTACGAGCAGTACTTC. Residues: CASTWGTGEAYEQYF.

The chain combines TRBV3-1 with TRBJ1-3; D not resolved. Germline loops: CDR1 LGHDT, CDR2 YNNKEL (reference sequence). Trimming left V 4 bases short and J 2 bases short, with 15 bases between. The CDR3 is 16 amino acids. CDR3 in DNA: TGTGCCAGCAGCCTCTACATCGATTTGGCTGGAAACACCATATATTTT. Translated: CASSLYIDLAGNTIYF.